The 14 T cell receptor beta chains below come from one sample, sequenced in a study of OX40 agonist ivuxolimab in advanced cancers. The method behind the library was the immunoSEQ multiplex PCR assay. Entries here come from immuneACCESS through TCRdb and include only in-frame sequences with V and J called. Some clones fail to appear in such tables; in the studies checked, an unresolved V gene covers under half of the shortfall, and the cause of the remainder is unknown. This sample is represented by tens of thousands of clones; around nine tenths of them were singletons. More than 0.95% of the sample belongs to the ten largest clones. Source: CD4+ or CD8+ T cells sorted from blood, taken in a trial of the OX40 agonist ivuxolimab. These receptors originate from an adult with an advanced solid tumor such as melanoma, head and neck, liver or kidney cancer.

Only a few counts were recorded for this clone. CDR3 residues: CASSPTTGPQHF. CDR3 sequence (DNA): TGTGCCAGCAGCCCCACGACAGGGCCCCAGCATTTT. The chain links TRBV7-2 to TRBJ1-5; the D gene is possibly TRBD1 (6 bases). Germline V gene sequence: CDR1 SGHTA, CDR2 FQGNSA. The V and J ends lost 5 bases and 9 bases respectively, with 11 bases between them. This CDR3 spans 12 amino acids.

The chain links TRBV18 to TRBJ2-7, with D perhaps matching TRBD2 (5 bases). CDR3 length: 12 amino acids. CDR1 KGHSH and CDR2 LQKENI come from the germline V gene. V shed 1 base and J shed 6 bases, with 7 bases lying between them. CDR3 residues: CASSPRGSEQYF. For the CDR3, the DNA is TGTGCCAGCTCACCACGCGGGTCCGAGCAGTACTTC.

The chain employs TRBV5-6 and TRBJ2-5, with TRBD2 matching over 7 bases. Germline CDR1 and CDR2: SGHDT and YYEEEE. Trimming took 7 bases from V and 7 from J; bases not matched to a gene: 7. This CDR3 comprises 12 residues. CDR3 loop: CASFSGGRTQYF. DNA for the CDR3: TGTGCCAGCTTCTCGGGCGGGAGGACCCAGTACTTC.

This clone occurred many times. The chain links TRBV4-1 to TRBJ1-2; D perhaps matches TRBD1 (5 bases). This CDR3 region has 15 residues. V dropped 2 bases and J dropped 7 bases, with 17 bases sitting between them. Germline V lookup: CDR1 MGHRA, CDR2 YSYEKL. CDR3 bases: TGCGCCAGCAGCCAATTAATGAGGGGCCGTGCTGGCTACACCTTC. Its translation: CASSQLMRGRAGYTF.

The genes are TRBV27 and TRBJ2-7; TRBD1 aligns across 7 bases. CDR3 length equals 15 residues. J was trimmed by 1 base and V by 8 bases; bases with no gene match: 11. The germline CDR1 and CDR2 sequences are MNHEY and SMNVEV (reference sequence). CDR3 residues: CASPMTGSISYEQYF. CDR3 sequence (DNA): TGTGCCAGCCCGATGACAGGGTCTATTTCCTACGAGCAGTACTTC.

The CDR3 sequence: CASSLFPSGRYEQYF. For the CDR3, the DNA is TGTGCCAGCAGTTTATTCCCTAGCGGGAGGTACGAGCAGTACTTC. This chain uses TRBV27 with TRBJ2-7; 11 nucleotides match TRBD2. The V segment lost 1 base and the J segment 4 bases; nucleotides outside the gene matches: 3. CDR3 length equals 15 residues. Germline lookup yields CDR1 MNHEY and CDR2 SMNVEV (reference sequence).

Only one count was recorded for this clone. The V call is TRBV19, the J call TRBJ2-2; weak D call: TRBD1 (6 bases). The CDR3 runs 16 residues. The germline V gene encodes CDR1 LNHDA and CDR2 SQIVND (reference sequence). Trimming stripped 2 bases from V and 6 bases from J, with 16 bases between. CDR3 loop: CASSIWRPGQAGELFF. DNA for the CDR3: TGTGCCAGTAGTATATGGCGGCCGGGACAAGCCGGGGAGCTGTTTTTT.

The chain carries TRBV13 and TRBJ1-5, with D hard to call. Germline lookup yields CDR1 PRHDT and CDR2 FYEKMQ (reference sequence). The CDR3 covers 15 residues. The V end was cut by 0 bases, the J end by 2 bases, with 8 bases between. The CDR3 DNA sequence: TGTGCCAGCAGCTTAGGCCGGCCAGGCAATCAGCCCCAGCATTTT. Translated, it gives CASSLGRPGNQPQHF.

CDR3 region: CASSLVRDRTDTQYF. DNA for the CDR3: TGCGCCAGCAGCTTGGTCAGAGACCGCACAGATACGCAGTATTTT. J is TRBJ2-3 and V is TRBV5-1; the D is unclear. CDR3 length: 15 residues. V lost 0 bases and J 1 base, leaving 9 bases between the germline ends. Looked up from germline, CDR1 is SGHRS and CDR2 is YFSETQ.

V gene TRBV28 combines with J gene TRBJ2-6; TRBD1 matches at 11 bases. V shed 6 bases and J 2 bases; nucleotides not matched to a gene: 9. Germline CDR1 MDHEN, CDR2 SYDVKM. The CDR3 spans 18 residues. The chain's CDR3 is CASSPGTGGRTGANVLTF. CDR3 sequence (DNA): TGTGCCAGCAGCCCCGGGACAGGGGGTAGAACTGGGGCCAACGTCCTGACTTTC.

This chain connects TRBV5-4 to TRBJ1-2; 7 bases are shared with TRBD1. After removal of 0 bases from V and 13 bases from J, the junction contained 6 bases not matched to a gene. CDR3 size: 12 residues. CDR1 is SGHNT and CDR2 is YYREEE in the germline V gene (reference sequence). The CDR3: CASSLGQGGSTF. CDR3 sequence (DNA): TGTGCCAGCAGCTTGGGACAGGGTGGGAGCACCTTC.

This clone is a singleton in its sample. The chain joins TRBV4-1 to TRBJ2-3; weak D call: TRBD2 (5 bases). The CDR3 has 13 residues. V lost 6 bases to trimming and J lost 2 bases, with 9 bases between them. Germline V gene data show CDR1 as MGHRA and CDR2 as YSYEKL. The CDR3 DNA follows: TGCGCCAGCAGAGGGAGTAACACAGATACGCAGTATTTT. Protein product: CASRGSNTDTQYF.

This clone occurred once. This chain links TRBV6-6 with TRBJ1-3; tentatively, D is TRBD1 (6 bases). The CDR3 is 16 residues long. The ends were cut back, 2 bases at V and 0 bases at J, with 11 bases in the middle. CDR1 and CDR2 (germline): MNHNY, SVGAGI (reference sequence). CDR3 sequence (DNA): TGTGCCAGCAGTTACAAGGGGGGTCCCTCTGGAAACACCATATATTTT. Protein sequence: CASSYKGGPSGNTIYF.

The rearrangement uses TRBV9 and TRBJ2-5; no firm D call. The germline CDR1 and CDR2 sequences are SGDLS and YYNGEE. V lost 0 bases and J lost 4, with 10 bases in between. CDR3 length equals 14 residues. CDR3 sequence reads: CASSVGPESETQYF. In DNA form, the CDR3 reads TGTGCCAGCAGCGTAGGGCCAGAATCAGAGACCCAGTACTTC.